This TCR beta chain was sequenced for a study of blood T cell repertoires in COVID-19. About the research overall: COVID-19 samples, acute and convalescent, were from the United States, Italy and Spain.

In Seattle, patients joined the study during active infection and were tracked longitudinally. In the authors' methods: Amplifying reference gene primers gave estimates of nucleated cell counts. Sequenced by immunoSEQ multiplex PCR; TCRdb stores in-frame clones only, minus some. V and J calls and clone size are copied from that table; D and trimming were computed from the DNA. The data contain 120,000 or so clones, roughly four fifths of them seen just once; the ten biggest clones take up about 15%. The V gene lost 2 bases and the J gene lost 5 bases, with 12 bases spanning the gap. CDR1 and CDR2 (germline): MNHEY, SVGAGI. The CDR3 is 14 residues long.

Sequences were obtained from peripheral blood. This clonotype was sampled from a man aged 25-45 years with COVID-19, enrolled during active disease. The chain joins TRBV6-5 to TRBJ2-5; no firm D call. The DNA for the CDR3 is TGTGCCAGCAGTTACGCGATTCTTTCTGAGACCCAGTACTTC. Translation: CASSYAILSETQYF.